The source of this TCR beta chain is a study of cytomegalovirus exposure and HLA in healthy donors. Study-level background: There were some 120 million unique TCR beta sequences, drawn from around 180 million T cells, in an earlier analysis.

Vbeta (60) and Jbeta (13) primers were used in the PCR. Method: immunoSEQ multiplex PCR; TCRdb's copy keeps in-frame clones and lacks some. The listing records about 130,000 clones. V was clipped by 2 bases and J by 11 bases; unmatched bases: 24. Looked up from germline, CDR1 is SGHTA and CDR2 is FQGNSA. The CDR3 is 19 residues long. The sample consisted of PBMCs. The chain uses TRBV7-2 and TRBJ1-1; 9 bases align to TRBD1. The receptor's source is a man aged 35-49 years in good health and CMV-seronegative. CDR3 amino acids: CASSLPITGGGESSDRAFF. DNA of the CDR3: TGTGCCAGCAGCTTACCGATCACAGGGGGCGGAGAATCCTCAGATAGGGCTTTCTTT.